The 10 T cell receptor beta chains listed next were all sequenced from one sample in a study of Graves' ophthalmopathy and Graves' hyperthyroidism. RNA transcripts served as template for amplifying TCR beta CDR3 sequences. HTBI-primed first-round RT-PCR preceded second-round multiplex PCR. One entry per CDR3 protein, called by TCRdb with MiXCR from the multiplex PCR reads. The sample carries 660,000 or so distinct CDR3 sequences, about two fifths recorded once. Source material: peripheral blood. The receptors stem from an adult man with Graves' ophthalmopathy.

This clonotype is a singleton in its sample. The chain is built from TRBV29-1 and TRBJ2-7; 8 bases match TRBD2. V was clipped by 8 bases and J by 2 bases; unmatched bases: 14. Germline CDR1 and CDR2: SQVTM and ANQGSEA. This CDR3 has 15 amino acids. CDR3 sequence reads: CSSPGGAPVTYEQYF. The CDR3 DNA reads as TGCAGCTCTCCGGGGGGGGCACCGGTAACCTACGAGCAGTACTTC.

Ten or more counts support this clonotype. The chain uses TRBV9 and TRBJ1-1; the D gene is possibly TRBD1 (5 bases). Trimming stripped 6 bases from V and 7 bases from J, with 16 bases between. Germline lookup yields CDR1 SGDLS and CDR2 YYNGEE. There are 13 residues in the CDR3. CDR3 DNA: TGTGCCAGCAAACCAACAGGTGATCTTGAAGCTTTCTTT. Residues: CASKPTGDLEAFF.

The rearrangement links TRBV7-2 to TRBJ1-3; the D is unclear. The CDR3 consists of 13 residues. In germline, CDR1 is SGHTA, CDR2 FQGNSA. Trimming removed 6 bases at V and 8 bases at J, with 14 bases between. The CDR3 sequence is CASSLYQEYTIYF. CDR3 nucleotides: TGTGCCAGCAGTTTATACCAGGAATACACCATATATTTT.

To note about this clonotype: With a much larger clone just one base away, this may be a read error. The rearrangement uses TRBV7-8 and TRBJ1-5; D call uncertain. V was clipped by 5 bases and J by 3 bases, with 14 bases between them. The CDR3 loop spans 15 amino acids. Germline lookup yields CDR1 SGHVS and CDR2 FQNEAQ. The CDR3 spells CASSPRDCSNQPQHF. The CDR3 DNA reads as TGTGCCAGCAGCCCGAGAGACTGCTCCAATCAGCCCCAGCATTTT.

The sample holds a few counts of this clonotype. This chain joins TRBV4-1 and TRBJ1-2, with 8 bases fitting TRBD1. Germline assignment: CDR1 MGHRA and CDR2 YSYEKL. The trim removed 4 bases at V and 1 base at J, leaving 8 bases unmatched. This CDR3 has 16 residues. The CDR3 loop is CASSPAGTGSNYGYTF. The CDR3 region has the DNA TGCGCCAGCAGCCCGGCTGGGACAGGCAGTAACTATGGCTACACCTTC.

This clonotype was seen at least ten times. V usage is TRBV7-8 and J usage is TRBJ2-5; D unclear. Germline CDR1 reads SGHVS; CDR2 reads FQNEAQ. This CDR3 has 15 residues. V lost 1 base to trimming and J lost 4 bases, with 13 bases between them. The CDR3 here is CASSLGRQFTETQYF. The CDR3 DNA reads TGTGCCAGCAGCTTAGGACGTCAGTTTACAGAGACCCAGTACTTC.

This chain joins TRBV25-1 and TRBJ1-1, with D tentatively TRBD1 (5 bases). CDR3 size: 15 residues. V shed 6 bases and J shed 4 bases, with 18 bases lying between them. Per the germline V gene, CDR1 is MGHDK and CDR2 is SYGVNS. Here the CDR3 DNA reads TGTGCCAGCAGCGTTGGGGCCGCGAGGGGCACTGAAGCTTTCTTT. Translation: CASSVGAARGTEAFF.

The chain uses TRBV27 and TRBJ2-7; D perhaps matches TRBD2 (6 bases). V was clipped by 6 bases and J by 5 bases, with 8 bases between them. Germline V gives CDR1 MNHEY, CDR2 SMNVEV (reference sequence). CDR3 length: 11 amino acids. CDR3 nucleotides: TGTGCCAGCAGGCGGGGCCACGAGCAGTACTTC. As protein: CASRRGHEQYF.

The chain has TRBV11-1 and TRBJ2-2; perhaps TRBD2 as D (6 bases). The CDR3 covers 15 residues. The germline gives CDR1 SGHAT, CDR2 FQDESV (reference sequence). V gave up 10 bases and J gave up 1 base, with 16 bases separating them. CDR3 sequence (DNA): TGTGCCATCCACGCGGGACTCCAGAACACCGGGGAGCTGTTTTTT. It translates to CAIHAGLQNTGELFF. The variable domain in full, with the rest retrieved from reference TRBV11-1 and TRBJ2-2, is EAEVAQSPRYKITEKSQAVAFWCDPISGHATLYWYRQILGQGPELLVQFQDESVVDDSQLPKDRFSAERLKGVDSTLKIQPAELGDSAMYLCAIHAGLQNTGELFFGEGSRLTVL.

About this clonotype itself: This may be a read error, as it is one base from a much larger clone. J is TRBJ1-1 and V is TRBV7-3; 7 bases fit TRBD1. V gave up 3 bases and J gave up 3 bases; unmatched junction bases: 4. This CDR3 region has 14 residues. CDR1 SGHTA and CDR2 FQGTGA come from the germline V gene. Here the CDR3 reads CASSLTGSDTEAFF. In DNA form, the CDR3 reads TGTGCCAGCAGCTTGACAGGGTCAGACACTGAAGCTTTCTTT.